This T cell receptor beta chain was documented in a study of blood T cell repertoires in COVID-19. The V gene lost 5 bases and the J gene lost 0 bases, with 11 bases spanning the gap. The CDR3 is 15 amino acids. The germline V gene has CDR1 LNHDA and CDR2 SQIVND (reference sequence). This clone was observed a handful of times. Data came from immunoSEQ multiplex PCR; TCRdb stores just in-frame clones and leaves some out. The top ten clones hold approximately 0.9% of a sample with roughly 110,000 clones, around 75% of them seen once. Sample: peripheral blood. V usage is TRBV19 and J usage is TRBJ1-5; D not resolved. The TCR originated in a human donor with acute or convalescent COVID-19. The donor label of this sample is uncertain. The CDR3 reads CASSWSAYSNQPQHF. In nucleotides, the CDR3 is TGTGCCAGTAGTTGGTCAGCGTATAGCAATCAGCCCCAGCATTTT.